These 22 T cell receptor beta chains came from one sample sequenced in a study of T cells after yellow fever vaccination (dated by TCRdb to the late 2010s). Sample treatment or condition, as interpreted from the label and publication: live attenuated yellow fever vaccine strain. The library was made by 5' RACE. Data came from an Illumina NovaSeq 6000. TCRdb trimmed the raw reads at Q25, called clones with MiXCR and kept productive beta chains. Under each unique CDR3 protein, matching rows form one entry showing the most common genes and DNA. The sample records about 120,000 distinct CDR3 sequences, about 15% of which are singletons. Together, the top ten hold roughly 44% of the sample. The sample here was CD8+ T cells sorted from PBMCs, taken 5 days after the yellow fever booster vaccination. These receptors were obtained from a man younger than 35 who received the YFV17D yellow fever vaccine.

V usage is TRBV7-8 and J usage is TRBJ2-5; D ambiguous. The CDR3 contains 12 residues. Trimming took off 5 bases at V and 0 bases at J, with 4 bases between the two ends. Germline V gene sequence: CDR1 SGHVS, CDR2 FQNEAQ. CDR3 sequence: CASSRYQETQYF. The CDR3 DNA is TGTGCCAGCAGCCGGTACCAAGAGACCCAGTACTTC. Together with reference TRBV7-8 and TRBJ2-5, the CDR3 gives the full variable domain: GAGVSQSPRYKVAKRGQDVALRCDPISGHVSLFWYQQALGQGPEFLTYFQNEAQLDKSGLPSDRFFAERPEGSVSTLKIQRTQQEDSAVYLCASSRYQETQYFGPGTRLLVL.

In its sample, this clonotype was seen a few times. This chain joins TRBV29-1 and TRBJ2-5, with D unresolved. Germline V lookup: CDR1 SQVTM, CDR2 ANQGSEA. V dropped 3 bases and J dropped 1 base, with 9 bases sitting between them. This CDR3 comprises 13 residues. The DNA for the CDR3 is TGCAGCGTTGACGGTCCAACCCAAGAGACCCAGTACTTC. Translating it yields CSVDGPTQETQYF.

This clonotype was seen a handful of times. The chain links TRBV29-1 to TRBJ2-2; D is perhaps TRBD1 (6 bases). Germline lookup yields CDR1 SQVTM and CDR2 ANQGSEA. The germline V and J ends were trimmed by 7 bases and 6 bases, with 15 bases remaining between them. The CDR3 covers 13 residues. The CDR3 here is CSARQVEAGELFF. CDR3 nucleotides: TGCAGCGCCCGACAGGTTGAGGCCGGGGAGCTGTTTTTT.

The chain couples TRBV7-9 to TRBJ1-3; TRBD1 matches at 7 bases. From germline, CDR1 is SEHNR and CDR2 FQNEAQ (reference sequence). The junction had 21 bases not matched to a gene; V was cut back by 6 bases and J by 1 base. The CDR3 sequence is 20 residues long. The CDR3 here is CASRPIVFTGDGSSGNTIYF. The CDR3 bases are TGTGCCAGCAGACCTATAGTTTTCACAGGGGATGGGTCGTCTGGAAACACCATATATTTT.

This clonotype has at least ten counts. V usage is TRBV20-1 and J usage is TRBJ2-1; D is possibly TRBD1 (5 bases). Per the germline V gene, CDR1 is DFQATT and CDR2 is SNEGSKA (reference sequence). V was shortened by 1 base and J by 6 bases, with 10 bases between the two germline ends. This CDR3 is built from 13 residues. DNA of the CDR3: TGCAGTGCTAGAGGGGGTAGGGGCAATGAGCAGTTCTTC. This codes for CSARGGRGNEQFF.

This clonotype has at least ten counts. The chain uses TRBV6-5 and TRBJ2-5; 12 bases fit TRBD2. This CDR3 contains 15 residues. Losses at the gene ends were 2 bases for V and 5 bases for J; bases not matched to a gene: 3. Looked up from germline, CDR1 is MNHEY and CDR2 is SVGAGI. CDR3 region: CASSYTSGGPETQYF. CDR3 DNA sequence: TGTGCCAGCAGTTACACTAGCGGGGGGCCTGAGACCCAGTACTTC.

This clonotype came up many times. The chain employs TRBV5-5 and TRBJ1-3; 8 bases match TRBD1. J gave up 4 bases and V 4 bases, and 1 base lay outside the gene matches. CDR1 and CDR2 from the germline V gene are SGHKS and YYEKEE (reference sequence). The CDR3 spans 13 residues. The CDR3 sequence: CASSGDRGNTIYF. The CDR3 coding sequence is TGTGCCAGCAGCGGGGACAGGGGAAACACCATATATTTT.

This sequence joins TRBV7-3 and TRBJ2-1; unclear D gene. Looked up from germline, CDR1 is SGHTA and CDR2 is FQGTGA. The V gene lost 5 bases and the J gene lost 0 bases, with 5 bases spanning the gap. The CDR3 has 13 amino acids. CDR3 bases: TGTGCCAGCAGCCCCAGCTCCTACAATGAGCAGTTCTTC. Residues: CASSPSSYNEQFF.

This rearrangement joins TRBV6-2 or TRBV6-3 to TRBJ2-1; D may be TRBD1 (5 bases). The germline gives CDR1 MNHEY, CDR2 SVGEGT. The V gene lost 1 base and the J gene lost 8 bases, with 15 bases spanning the gap. This CDR3 has 15 residues. CDR3: CASSYLGRVVDEQFF. CDR3 bases: TGTGCCAGCAGTTACTTAGGCAGGGTTGTCGATGAGCAGTTCTTC.

The gene calls are TRBV15 and TRBJ1-1, with TRBD1 identical over 10 bases. Looked up from germline, CDR1 is LNHNV and CDR2 is YYDKDF (reference sequence). This CDR3 has 19 amino acids. J lost 3 bases, V lost 4 bases, and 17 bases had no gene match. The CDR3 is CATSTAPDRGSYLDTEAFF. The CDR3 nucleotides are TGTGCCACCAGCACTGCTCCGGACAGGGGGTCCTACTTGGACACTGAAGCTTTCTTT.

This clonotype was seen a few times. The chain employs TRBV4-3 and TRBJ1-1; tentative D call: TRBD1 (5 bases). Germline V lookup: CDR1 LGHNA, CDR2 YSLEER. Trimming removed 1 base from V and 3 bases from J, with 18 bases in between. The CDR3 covers 17 residues. The CDR3 reads CASSQGGVSLVDTEAFF. For the CDR3, the DNA is TGCGCCAGCAGCCAAGGAGGGGTCAGCTTGGTGGACACTGAAGCTTTCTTT.

This clonotype was seen a handful of times. CDR3 region: CASSGQGLFYGYTF. DNA of the CDR3: TGCGCCAGCAGCGGACAGGGGTTGTTCTATGGCTACACCTTC. V gene TRBV5-1 combines with J gene TRBJ1-2, with 9 bases identical to TRBD1. The V gene's germline CDR1 is SGHRS and CDR2 YFSETQ. The CDR3 sequence is 14 residues long. J lost 4 bases, V lost 4 bases, and 5 bases had no gene match. Full variable domain (missing parts from reference TRBV5-1 and TRBJ1-2): KAGVTQTPRYLIKTRGQQVTLSCSPISGHRSVSWYQQTPGQGLQFLFEYFSETQRNKGNFPGRFSGRQFSNSRSEMNVSTLELGDSALYLCASSGQGLFYGYTFGSGTRLTVV.

The chain employs TRBV7-6 and TRBJ2-5; D is unresolved. The CDR3 contains 13 residues. The germline CDR1 and CDR2 sequences are SGHVS and FNYEAQ. The V and J ends lost 2 bases and 5 bases respectively, with 9 bases between them. In DNA, the CDR3 is TGTGCCAGCAGCTTATATTCGCCGGAGACCCAGTACTTC. Residues: CASSLYSPETQYF. Full variable domain (remainder filled in from reference TRBV7-6 and TRBJ2-5): GAGVSQSPRYKVTKRGQDVALRCDPISGHVSLYWYRQALGQGPEFLTYFNYEAQQDKSGLPNDRFSAERPEGSISTLTIQRTEQRDSAMYRCASSLYSPETQYFGPGTRLLVL.

This clonotype was observed many times. The chain has TRBV4-3 and TRBJ2-7, with 7 bases that match TRBD2. Germline CDR1 reads LGHNA; CDR2 reads YSLEER. CDR3 length: 14 amino acids. V lost 1 base, J lost 12 bases, and 12 bases stayed unmatched. The CDR3 DNA is TGCGCCAGCAGCCAAGGTCTGGGGGACTACGTCCCGTACTTC. Translation gives CASSQGLGDYVPYF.

The chain recombines TRBV9 with TRBJ2-5; perhaps TRBD1 as D (5 bases). In germline, CDR1 is SGDLS, CDR2 YYNGEE. The CDR3 runs to 16 residues. Trimming removed 4 bases at V and 5 bases at J, with 21 bases between. The CDR3 nucleotides are TGTGCCAGCAGCCCGACACGGGCAGGGTGGCAGGAGACCCAGTACTTC. Amino acid sequence: CASSPTRAGWQETQYF. Together with reference TRBV9 and TRBJ2-5, the CDR3 gives the full variable domain: DSGVTQTPKHLITATGQRVTLRCSPRSGDLSVYWYQQSLDQGLQFLIQYYNGEERAKGNILERFSAQQFPDLHSELNLSSLELGDSALYFCASSPTRAGWQETQYFGPGTRLLVL.

This chain joins TRBV4-1 and TRBJ2-7, with a possible D match to TRBD1 (6 bases). This CDR3 contains 14 residues. Germline V lookup: CDR1 MGHRA, CDR2 YSYEKL. V was shortened by 1 base and J by 4 bases, with 11 bases between the two germline ends. The CDR3 region is CASSQATGPYEQYV. The CDR3 DNA is TGCGCCAGCAGCCAAGCCACAGGGCCGTACGAGCAGTACGTC.

The V gene is TRBV5-6, the J gene TRBJ2-5, with D perhaps TRBD1 or TRBD2 (5 bases each). Between the trimmed V and J ends, which lost 4 bases and 4 bases, there was a span of 11 bases. Per the germline V gene, CDR1 is SGHDT and CDR2 is YYEEEE. The CDR3 is 13 amino acids. The CDR3 DNA follows: TGTGCCAGCAGCGGCCAGGGACCAGAGACCCAGTACTTC. Protein sequence: CASSGQGPETQYF.

This clonotype was seen only a few times. The chain employs TRBV27 and TRBJ1-5, with D perhaps matching TRBD1 (5 bases). Germline-derived CDR1 and CDR2 are MNHEY and SMNVEV (reference sequence). This CDR3 comprises 15 residues. V was clipped by 5 bases and J by 6 bases, with 17 bases between them. The CDR3 DNA follows: TGTGCCAGCAGTACGGGGGTCACAAAGGGTCAGCCCCAGCATTTT. Translating it yields CASSTGVTKGQPQHF.

CDR3 sequence (DNA): TGCGCCAGCCGCAATGGACAGGGCTACCAAGAGACCCAGTACTTC. Residues: CASRNGQGYQETQYF. The chain joins TRBV5-1 to TRBJ2-5, with 8 bases lining up with TRBD1. The CDR3 is made up of 15 amino acids. Germline CDR1 SGHRS, CDR2 YFSETQ. V was clipped by 7 bases and J by 0 bases; unmatched bases: 8.

The genes are TRBV19 and TRBJ2-1, with D perhaps TRBD2 (6 bases). CDR1 is LNHDA and CDR2 is SQIVND in the germline V gene (reference sequence). The CDR3 has 15 amino acids. V was shortened by 4 bases and J by 0 bases, with 10 bases between the two germline ends. DNA of the CDR3: TGTGCCAGTAGTAGGGGGGTAAACTCCTACAATGAGCAGTTCTTC. Protein: CASSRGVNSYNEQFF.

The chain has TRBV18 and TRBJ1-1; D is unclear. This CDR3 spans 15 amino acids. Germline assignment: CDR1 KGHSH and CDR2 LQKENI. V lost 1 base to trimming and J lost 0 bases, with 9 bases between them. CDR3 protein: CASSPRHVMNTEAFF. The CDR3 DNA reads TGTGCCAGCTCACCACGGCACGTTATGAACACTGAAGCTTTCTTT.

This clonotype was observed a few times. The J gene is TRBJ1-2, the V gene TRBV6-5, with unresolved D. The CDR3 is 14 residues long. Germline assignment: CDR1 MNHEY and CDR2 SVGAGI. Trimming removed 2 bases at V and 4 bases at J, with 11 bases between. The CDR3 nucleotides are TGTGCCAGCAGTTACGGACGGCATCTCTATGGCTACACCTTC. It is translated as CASSYGRHLYGYTF.